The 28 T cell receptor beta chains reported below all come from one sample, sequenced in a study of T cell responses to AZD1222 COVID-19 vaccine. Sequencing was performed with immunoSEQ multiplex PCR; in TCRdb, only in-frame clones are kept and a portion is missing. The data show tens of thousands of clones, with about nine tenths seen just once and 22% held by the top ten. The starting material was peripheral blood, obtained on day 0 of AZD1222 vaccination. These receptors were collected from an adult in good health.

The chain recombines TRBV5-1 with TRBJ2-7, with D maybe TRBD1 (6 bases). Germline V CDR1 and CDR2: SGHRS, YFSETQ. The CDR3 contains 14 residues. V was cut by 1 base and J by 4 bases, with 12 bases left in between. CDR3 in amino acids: CASSLFTGTYEQYF. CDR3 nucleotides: TGCGCCAGCAGCTTGTTCACAGGGACGTACGAGCAGTACTTC.

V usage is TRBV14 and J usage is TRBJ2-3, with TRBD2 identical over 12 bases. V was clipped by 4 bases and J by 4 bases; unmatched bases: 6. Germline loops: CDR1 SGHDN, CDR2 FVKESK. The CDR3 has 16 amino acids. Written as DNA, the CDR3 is TGTGCCAGCAGCCGGGCGACTAGCGGGGGTCCAGATACGCAGTATTTT. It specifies CASSRATSGGPDTQYF.

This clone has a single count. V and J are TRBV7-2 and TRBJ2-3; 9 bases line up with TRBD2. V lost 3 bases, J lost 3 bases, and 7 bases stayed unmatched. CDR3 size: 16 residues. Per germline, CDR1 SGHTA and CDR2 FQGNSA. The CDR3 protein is CASSFQPLAGTDTQYF. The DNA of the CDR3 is TGTGCCAGCAGCTTTCAACCCCTAGCGGGGACAGATACGCAGTATTTT.

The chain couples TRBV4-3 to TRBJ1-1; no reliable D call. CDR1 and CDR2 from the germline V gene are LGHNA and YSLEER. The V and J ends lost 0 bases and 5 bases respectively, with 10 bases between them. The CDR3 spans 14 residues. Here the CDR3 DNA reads TGCGCCAGCAGCCAAGACAGGACGTGGACTGAAGCTTTCTTT. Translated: CASSQDRTWTEAFF.

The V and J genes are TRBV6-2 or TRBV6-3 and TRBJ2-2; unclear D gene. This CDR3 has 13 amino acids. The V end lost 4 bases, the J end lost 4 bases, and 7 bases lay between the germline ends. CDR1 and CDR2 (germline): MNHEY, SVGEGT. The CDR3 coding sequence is TGTGCCAGCAGTTGGGTGGGCACCGGGGAGCTGTTTTTT. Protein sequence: CASSWVGTGELFF.

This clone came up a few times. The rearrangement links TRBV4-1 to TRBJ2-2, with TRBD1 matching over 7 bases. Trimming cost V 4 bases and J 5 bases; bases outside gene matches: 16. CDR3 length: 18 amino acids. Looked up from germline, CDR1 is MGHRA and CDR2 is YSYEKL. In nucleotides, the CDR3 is TGCGCCAGCAGCCCCCACCTCCCATTAAGGGGGCGAACCGGGGAGCTGTTTTTT. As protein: CASSPHLPLRGRTGELFF.

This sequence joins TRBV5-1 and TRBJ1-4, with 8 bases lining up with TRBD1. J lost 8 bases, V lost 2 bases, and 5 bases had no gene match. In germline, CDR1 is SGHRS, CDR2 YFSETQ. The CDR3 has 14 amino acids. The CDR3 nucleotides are TGCGCCAGCAGCTTAGGACAGGGTCAAGAAAAACTGTTTTTT. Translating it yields CASSLGQGQEKLFF.

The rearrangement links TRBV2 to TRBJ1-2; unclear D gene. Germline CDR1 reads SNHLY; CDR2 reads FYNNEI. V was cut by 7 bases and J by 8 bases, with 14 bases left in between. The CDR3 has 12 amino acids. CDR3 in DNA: TGTGCCAGCACATTGGGGAATGGGGGCTACACCTTC. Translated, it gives CASTLGNGGYTF.

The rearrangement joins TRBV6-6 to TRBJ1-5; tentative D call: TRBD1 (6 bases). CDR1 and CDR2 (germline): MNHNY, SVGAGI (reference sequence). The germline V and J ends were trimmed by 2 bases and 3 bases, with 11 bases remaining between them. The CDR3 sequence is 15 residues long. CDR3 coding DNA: TGTGCCAGCAGTTACCGTACAGGGATCAATCAGCCCCAGCATTTT. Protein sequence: CASSYRTGINQPQHF.

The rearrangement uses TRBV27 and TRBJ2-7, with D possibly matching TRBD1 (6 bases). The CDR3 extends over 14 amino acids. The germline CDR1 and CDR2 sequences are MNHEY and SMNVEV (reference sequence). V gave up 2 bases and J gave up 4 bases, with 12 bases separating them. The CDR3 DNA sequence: TGTGCCAGCAGTTTACTGGGGGCCGATTACGAGCAGTACTTC. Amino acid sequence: CASSLLGADYEQYF.

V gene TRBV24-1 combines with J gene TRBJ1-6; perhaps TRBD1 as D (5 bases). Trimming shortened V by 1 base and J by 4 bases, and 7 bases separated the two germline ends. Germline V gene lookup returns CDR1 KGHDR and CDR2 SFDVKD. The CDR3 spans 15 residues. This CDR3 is CATSDLDSYNSPLHF. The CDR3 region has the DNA TGTGCCACCAGTGATTTAGACAGTTATAATTCACCCCTCCACTTT.

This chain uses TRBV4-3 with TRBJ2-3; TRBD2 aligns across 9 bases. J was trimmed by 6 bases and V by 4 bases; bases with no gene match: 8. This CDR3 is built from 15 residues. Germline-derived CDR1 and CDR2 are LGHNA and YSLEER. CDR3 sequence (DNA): TGCGCCAGCAGCCCTTCCAGCGGGGGGAGGGATACGCAGTATTTT. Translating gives CASSPSSGGRDTQYF.

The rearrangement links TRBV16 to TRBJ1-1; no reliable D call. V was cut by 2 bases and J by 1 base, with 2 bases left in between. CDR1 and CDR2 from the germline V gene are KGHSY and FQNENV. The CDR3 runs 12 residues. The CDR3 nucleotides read TGTGCCAGCAGCCAAACGAACACTGAAGCTTTCTTT. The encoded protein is CASSQTNTEAFF.

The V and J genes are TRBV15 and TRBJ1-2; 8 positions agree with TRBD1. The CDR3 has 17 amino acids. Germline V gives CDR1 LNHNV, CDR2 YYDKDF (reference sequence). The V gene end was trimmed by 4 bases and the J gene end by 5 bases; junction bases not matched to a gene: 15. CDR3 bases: TGTGCCACCAGCACTACTAAGGACAGGGAAAGAGGGTATGGCTACACCTTC. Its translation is CATSTTKDRERGYGYTF.

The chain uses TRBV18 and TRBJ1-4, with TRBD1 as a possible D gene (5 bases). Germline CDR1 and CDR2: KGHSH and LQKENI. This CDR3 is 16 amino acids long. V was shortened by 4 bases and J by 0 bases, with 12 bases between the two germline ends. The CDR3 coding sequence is TGTGCCAGCTCACAACGACAGAAAGCAACTAATGAAAAACTGTTTTTT. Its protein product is CASSQRQKATNEKLFF.

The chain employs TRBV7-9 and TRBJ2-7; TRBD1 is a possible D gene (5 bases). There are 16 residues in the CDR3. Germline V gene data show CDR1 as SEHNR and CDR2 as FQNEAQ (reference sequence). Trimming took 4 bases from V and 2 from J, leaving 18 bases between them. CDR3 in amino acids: CASSSTVGAKTYEQYF. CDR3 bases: TGTGCCAGCAGCTCTACTGTAGGGGCCAAAACCTACGAGCAGTACTTC. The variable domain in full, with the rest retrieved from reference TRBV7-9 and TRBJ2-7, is DTGVSQNPRHKITKRGQNVTFRCDPISEHNRLYWYRQTLGQGPEFLTYFQNEAQLEKSRLLSDRFSAERPKGSFSTLEIQRTEQGDSAMYLCASSSTVGAKTYEQYFGPGTRLTVT.

As DNA, the CDR3 is TGTGCCAGCAGGGTTTCCAGGGTAGTGAGCAATCAGCCCCAGCATTTT. It translates to CASRVSRVVSNQPQHF. The rearrangement uses TRBV6-6 and TRBJ1-5, with D perhaps TRBD1 (5 bases). This CDR3 has 16 residues. The germline CDR1 and CDR2 sequences are MNHNY and SVGAGI (reference sequence). V lost 6 bases, J lost 1 base, and 16 bases lay in between.

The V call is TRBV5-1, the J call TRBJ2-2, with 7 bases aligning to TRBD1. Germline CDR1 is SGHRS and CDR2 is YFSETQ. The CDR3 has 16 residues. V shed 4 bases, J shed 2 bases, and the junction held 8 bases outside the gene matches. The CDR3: CASSPRQGFNTGELFF. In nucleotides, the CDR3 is TGCGCCAGCAGCCCCCGACAGGGTTTTAACACCGGGGAGCTGTTTTTT.

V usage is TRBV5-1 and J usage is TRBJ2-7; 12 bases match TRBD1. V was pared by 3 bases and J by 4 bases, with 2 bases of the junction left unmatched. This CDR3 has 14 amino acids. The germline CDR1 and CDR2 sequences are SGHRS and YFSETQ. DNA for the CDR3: TGCGCCAGCAGCTCGGGACAGGGGGCTTACGAGCAGTACTTC. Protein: CASSSGQGAYEQYF. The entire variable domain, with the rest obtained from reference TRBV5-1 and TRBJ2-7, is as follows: KAGVTQTPRYLIKTRGQQVTLSCSPISGHRSVSWYQQTPGQGLQFLFEYFSETQRNKGNFPGRFSGRQFSNSRSEMNVSTLELGDSALYLCASSSGQGAYEQYFGPGTRLTVT.

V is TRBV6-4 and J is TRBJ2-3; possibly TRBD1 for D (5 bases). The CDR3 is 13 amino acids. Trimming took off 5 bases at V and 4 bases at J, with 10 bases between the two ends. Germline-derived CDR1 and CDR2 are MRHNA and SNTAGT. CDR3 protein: CASSFDSADTQYF. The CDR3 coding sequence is TGTGCCAGCAGTTTCGACAGCGCAGATACGCAGTATTTT.

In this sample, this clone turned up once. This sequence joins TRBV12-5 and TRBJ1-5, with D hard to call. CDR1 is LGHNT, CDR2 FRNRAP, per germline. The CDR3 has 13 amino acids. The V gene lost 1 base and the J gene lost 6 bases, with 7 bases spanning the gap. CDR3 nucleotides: TGTGCTAGTGGTTTGGGACCGGGTCAGCCCCAGCATTTT. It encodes CASGLGPGQPQHF.

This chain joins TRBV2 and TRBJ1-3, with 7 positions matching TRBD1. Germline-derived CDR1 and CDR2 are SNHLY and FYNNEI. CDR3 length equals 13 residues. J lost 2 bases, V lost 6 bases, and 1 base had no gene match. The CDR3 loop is CASRRGPGNTIYF. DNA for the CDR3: TGTGCCAGCAGGAGGGGGCCTGGAAACACCATATATTTT.

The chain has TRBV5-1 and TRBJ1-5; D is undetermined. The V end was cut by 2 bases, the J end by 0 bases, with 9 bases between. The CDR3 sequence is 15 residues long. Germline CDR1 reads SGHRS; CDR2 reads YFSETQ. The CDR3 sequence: CASSFAPGSNQPQHF. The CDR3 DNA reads TGCGCCAGCAGCTTCGCACCGGGTAGCAATCAGCCCCAGCATTTT.

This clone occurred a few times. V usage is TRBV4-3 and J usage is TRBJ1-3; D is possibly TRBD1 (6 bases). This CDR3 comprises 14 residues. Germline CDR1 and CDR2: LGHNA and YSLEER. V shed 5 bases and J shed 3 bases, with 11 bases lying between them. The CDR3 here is CASSKRQVGNTIYF. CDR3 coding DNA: TGCGCCAGCAGCAAACGACAGGTTGGAAACACCATATATTTT.

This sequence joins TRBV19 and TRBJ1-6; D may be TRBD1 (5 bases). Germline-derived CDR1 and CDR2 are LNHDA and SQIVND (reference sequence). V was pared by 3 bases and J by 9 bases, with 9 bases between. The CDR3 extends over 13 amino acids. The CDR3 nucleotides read TGTGCCAGTAGTATTGGGGGGAGTTCACCCCTCCACTTT. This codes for CASSIGGSSPLHF.

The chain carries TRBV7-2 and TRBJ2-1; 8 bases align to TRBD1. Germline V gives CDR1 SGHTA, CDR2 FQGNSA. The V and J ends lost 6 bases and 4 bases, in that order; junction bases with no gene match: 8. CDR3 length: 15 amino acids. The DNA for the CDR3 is TGTGCCAGCAGGCCAAGGGGGACAGGATACAATGAGCAGTTCTTC. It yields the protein CASRPRGTGYNEQFF.

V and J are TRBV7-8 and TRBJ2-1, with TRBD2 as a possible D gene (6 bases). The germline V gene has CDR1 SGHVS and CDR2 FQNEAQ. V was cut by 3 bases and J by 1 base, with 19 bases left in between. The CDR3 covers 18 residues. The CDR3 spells CASSLGQLAFRSYNEQFF. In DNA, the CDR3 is TGTGCCAGCAGCTTGGGGCAACTAGCTTTCAGGTCCTACAATGAGCAGTTCTTC.

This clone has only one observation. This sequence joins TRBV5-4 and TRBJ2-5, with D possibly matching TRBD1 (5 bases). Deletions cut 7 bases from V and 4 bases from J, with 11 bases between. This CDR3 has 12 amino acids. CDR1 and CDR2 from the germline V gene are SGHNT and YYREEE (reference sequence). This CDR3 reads CASRDRGETQYF. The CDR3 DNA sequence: TGTGCCAGCCGCGACAGAGGAGAGACCCAGTACTTC.